The next 22 T cell receptor beta chains were all read from a single sample in a study of T cells in Graves' hyperthyroidism and ophthalmopathy. From RNA transcripts, TCR beta CDR3 regions were amplified. First-round RT-PCR with HTBI primers amplified the TCR CDR3 region. TCRdb independently ran MiXCR on the multiplex PCR reads; one entry per CDR3 protein. The sample includes 460,000 or so distinct CDR3 sequences, 13% to 15% of them seen just once. Sequences were obtained from blood. The receptor set was obtained from a woman aged 18-35 years with Graves' hyperthyroidism.

This clonotype was seen at least ten times. The V call is TRBV9, the J call TRBJ1-1; D is perhaps TRBD1 (5 bases). Germline-derived CDR1 and CDR2 are SGDLS and YYNGEE. The CDR3 spans 14 residues. V was cut by 3 bases and J by 7 bases, with 16 bases left in between. The CDR3: CASSAGPGRFEAFF. The CDR3 nucleotides are TGTGCCAGCAGCGCGGGTCCAGGGAGGTTTGAAGCTTTCTTT.

This clonotype was recorded at least ten times. The V gene is TRBV5-6, the J gene TRBJ1-2, with D maybe TRBD1 (5 bases). Looked up from germline, CDR1 is SGHDT and CDR2 is YYEEEE. The CDR3 totals 17 residues. Trimming took off 1 base at V and 4 bases at J, with 20 bases between the two ends. This chain's CDR3 is CASSLRRGEDWGYGYTF. CDR3 DNA sequence: TGTGCCAGCAGCTTGCGCCGGGGCGAAGACTGGGGCTATGGCTACACCTTC.

This clonotype was found many times. V usage is TRBV4-1 and J usage is TRBJ2-5; no reliable D call. This CDR3 is built from 16 residues. Trimming shortened V by 5 bases and J by 1 base, and 17 bases separated the two germline ends. Germline CDR1 and CDR2: MGHRA and YSYEKL. CDR3 in amino acids: CASSVNTAAFQETQYF. CDR3 in DNA: TGCGCCAGCAGCGTGAACACGGCGGCTTTCCAAGAGACCCAGTACTTC.

On this clonotype: One base away lies a much larger clone, so this may be a sequencing read error. This chain joins TRBV12-3 or TRBV12-4 and TRBJ2-3; D remains ambiguous. V lost 7 bases and J 5 bases, leaving 10 bases between the germline ends. The CDR3 spans 12 residues. CDR3 loop: CASTPAQDTQYF. CDR3 DNA sequence: TGTGCCAGCACCCCGGCACAAGATACGCAGTATTTT.

This clonotype was detected ten times or more. The chain uses TRBV7-9 and TRBJ1-5, with 7 bases identical to TRBD1. Trimming took 0 bases from V and 6 from J; bases not matched to a gene: 2. The CDR3 has 14 residues. CDR1 and CDR2 (germline): SEHNR, FQNEAQ (reference sequence). In nucleotides, the CDR3 is TGTGCCAGCAGCTTAGCCGCAGGGGGTCAGCCCCAGCATTTT. This codes for CASSLAAGGQPQHF.

This clonotype was recorded at least ten times. The chain is built from TRBV13 and TRBJ1-1; 8 nucleotides align to TRBD1. V shed 4 bases, J shed 8 bases, and the junction held 9 bases outside the gene matches. This CDR3 has 14 residues. CDR1 PRHDT and CDR2 FYEKMQ come from the germline V gene (reference sequence). CDR3: CASSSNRGWGEAFF. The DNA of the CDR3 is TGTGCCAGCAGCTCCAACAGGGGGTGGGGGGAAGCTTTCTTT.

The chain recombines TRBV19 with TRBJ1-2, with D maybe TRBD1 (6 bases). The V gene's germline CDR1 is LNHDA and CDR2 SQIVND (reference sequence). The CDR3 has 12 amino acids. V dropped 10 bases and J dropped 8 bases, with 17 bases sitting between them. In nucleotides, the CDR3 is TGTGCCACCAGCGAGGGGGGCTTGGGCTACACCTTC. Translated: CATSEGGLGYTF.

This clonotype was found a few times. This rearrangement joins TRBV18 to TRBJ2-7, with D possibly being TRBD1 or TRBD2 (5 bases each). Germline values: CDR1 KGHSH, CDR2 LQKENI. V dropped 1 base and J dropped 10 bases, with 14 bases sitting between them. This CDR3 region has 13 residues. CDR3 in amino acids: CASSPLGDERQYF. In nucleotides, the CDR3 is TGTGCCAGCTCACCACTAGGGGACGAGCGACAGTACTTC.

The V and J genes are TRBV7-3 and TRBJ2-2, with D possibly matching TRBD2 (6 bases). The ends were cut back, 5 bases at V and 7 bases at J, with 14 bases in the middle. This CDR3 contains 14 residues. Looked up from germline, CDR1 is SGHTA and CDR2 is FQGTGA. CDR3 in amino acids: CASSPGRGVGELFF. The CDR3 region has the DNA TGTGCCAGCAGCCCTGGGCGGGGCGTCGGGGAGCTGTTTTTT.

This clonotype was seen ten or more times. The V call is TRBV19, the J call TRBJ1-2; 9 bases are shared with TRBD1. Germline trimming cut 4 bases from V and 8 bases from J; bases unmatched to any gene: 5. The CDR3 is 13 amino acids. CDR1 is LNHDA and CDR2 is SQIVND in the germline V gene (reference sequence). The CDR3 region has the DNA TGTGCCAGTAGTAGACGACAGGGGGACGGCTACACCTTC. This sequence encodes CASSRRQGDGYTF.

This clonotype was seen ten or more times. The V and J genes are TRBV20-1 and TRBJ2-7, with D possibly matching TRBD1 (6 bases). Germline CDR1 is DFQATT and CDR2 is SNEGSKA (reference sequence). The CDR3 length is 14 residues. V lost 6 bases and J 2 bases, leaving 17 bases between the germline ends. As DNA, the CDR3 is TGCAGTGCCCTCCGGGACACCGGGACCTACGAGCAGTACTTC. Amino acids: CSALRDTGTYEQYF.

Ten or more counts support this clonotype. The rearrangement uses TRBV6-1 and TRBJ2-7, with a weak D call TRBD1 (6 bases). V was cut by 6 bases and J by 0 bases, with 21 bases left in between. CDR1 is MNHNS and CDR2 is SASEGT in the germline V gene. The length of the CDR3 is 17 residues. The CDR3 sequence is CASSPRTMGASSYEQYF. CDR3 sequence (DNA): TGTGCCAGCAGCCCCCGAACGATGGGGGCTAGCTCCTACGAGCAGTACTTC.

This clonotype was seen ten or more times. The chain recombines TRBV7-3 with TRBJ1-6; tentatively, D is TRBD1 (5 bases). The V end lost 5 bases, the J end lost 6 bases, and 11 bases lay between the germline ends. Per germline, CDR1 SGHTA and CDR2 FQGTGA. This CDR3 is built from 14 residues. CDR3 nucleotides: TGTGCCAGCAGCCCTTCCGGGGGTAATTCACCCCTCCACTTT. It encodes CASSPSGGNSPLHF.

This clonotype was observed at least ten times. The rearrangement uses TRBV7-6 and TRBJ1-2; D is perhaps TRBD1 (6 bases). The CDR3 is 13 residues long. The ends were cut back, 2 bases at V and 7 bases at J, with 11 bases in the middle. Germline V gives CDR1 SGHVS, CDR2 FNYEAQ. The CDR3 is CASSLSQGGGYTF. The CDR3 region has the DNA TGTGCCAGCAGCTTATCACAGGGTGGTGGCTACACCTTC.

This clonotype has a count of ten or more. The chain has TRBV6-1 and TRBJ1-3; D ambiguous. CDR1 MNHNS and CDR2 SASEGT come from the germline V gene. This CDR3 is built from 20 residues. Trimming left V 6 bases short and J 0 bases short, with 27 bases between. The CDR3 coding sequence is TGTGCCAGCAGACCCCGGGTATTCGCCGTCATCCAGAACTCTGGAAACACCATATATTTT. Its protein is CASRPRVFAVIQNSGNTIYF.

This clonotype was observed at least ten times. This sequence joins TRBV6-2 or TRBV6-3 and TRBJ2-7; 12 bases align to TRBD1. The CDR3 extends over 15 amino acids. Unmatched junction bases numbered 10, after V lost 7 bases and J lost 6 bases. Germline values: CDR1 MNHEY, CDR2 SVGEGT. In DNA form, the CDR3 reads TGTGCCAGCAAAAGGGGGGGACAGGGGGCCAGCGAGCAGTACGTC. Protein product: CASKRGGQGASEQYV.

There are many counts of this clonotype. This rearrangement joins TRBV2 to TRBJ2-1, with 14 bases lining up with TRBD2. Germline values: CDR1 SNHLY, CDR2 FYNNEI. The CDR3 is 17 residues long. Losses at the gene ends were 2 bases for V and 7 bases for J; bases not matched to a gene: 7. Written as DNA, the CDR3 is TGTGCCAGCAGTGAACTGGGACTAGCGGGAGTCGGTAATGAGCAGTTCTTC. It yields the protein CASSELGLAGVGNEQFF.

In its sample, this clonotype was seen many times. The chain employs TRBV6-1 and TRBJ1-1, with 9 bases matching TRBD1. Losses at the gene ends were 2 bases for V and 1 base for J; bases not matched to a gene: 5. The V gene's germline CDR1 is MNHNS and CDR2 SASEGT. The CDR3 sequence is 16 residues long. CDR3 DNA: TGTGCCAGCAGTGAACGGACAGGGGCTACGAACACTGAAGCTTTCTTT. This gives the protein CASSERTGATNTEAFF.

This clonotype was seen at least ten times. V and J are TRBV11-3 and TRBJ2-1; 7 nucleotides agree with TRBD2. The junction had 2 bases not matched to a gene; V was cut back by 5 bases and J by 7 bases. Germline V lookup: CDR1 SGHNT, CDR2 YENEEA. The CDR3 totals 12 residues. This CDR3 reads CASSEGLNEQFF. The DNA of the CDR3 is TGTGCCAGCAGCGAGGGACTAAATGAGCAGTTCTTC.

Ten or more counts support this clonotype. The chain links TRBV9 to TRBJ2-1; 8 bases match TRBD2. Germline loops: CDR1 SGDLS, CDR2 YYNGEE. The CDR3 runs to 12 residues. With 4 bases clipped from V and 12 bases from J, the junction kept 6 bases outside the gene matches. CDR3 bases: TGTGCCAGCAGCCCCCTAGCGGGTGGGCAGTTCTTC. Translation: CASSPLAGGQFF.

This clonotype was seen many times. This chain joins TRBV7-9 and TRBJ2-5; TRBD2 is a possible D gene (5 bases). V was shortened by 4 bases and J by 5 bases, with 17 bases between the two germline ends. This CDR3 contains 15 residues. Germline V CDR1 and CDR2: SEHNR, FQNEAQ (reference sequence). The CDR3: CASSSADGLRETQYF. In nucleotides, the CDR3 is TGTGCCAGCAGCTCCGCCGACGGACTGCGGGAGACCCAGTACTTC.

This clonotype was recorded many times. The V gene is TRBV20-1, the J gene TRBJ2-1; 13 bases fit TRBD2. V shed 5 bases and J 9 bases; nucleotides not matched to a gene: 4. Germline CDR1 reads DFQATT; CDR2 reads SNEGSKA (reference sequence). This CDR3 has 13 amino acids. The CDR3 loop reads CSARTSGSGEQFF. The CDR3 DNA sequence: TGCAGTGCTCGGACTAGCGGGAGCGGTGAGCAGTTCTTC.